Listed here are 14 T cell receptor beta chains from one sample, sequenced in a study of cytomegalovirus exposure and HLA in healthy donors. The PCR was carried out with 60 Vbeta primers and 13 Jbeta primers. The data were produced by immunoSEQ multiplex PCR, yet TCRdb's version contains in-frame clones alone and is incomplete. The sample lists 90,000 to 120,000 clones, under 85% occurring once. Sequenced input: PBMCs. The receptor set was obtained from a male donor in good health and CMV-seronegative.

This chain links TRBV10-2 with TRBJ2-5; 15 positions match TRBD2. CDR1 is WSHSY and CDR2 is SAAADI in the germline V gene. V shed 10 bases, J shed 2 bases, and the junction held 11 bases outside the gene matches. The CDR3 consists of 17 residues. The CDR3 here is CATLQGLAGGNQETQYF. For the CDR3, the DNA is TGCGCCACCCTACAGGGACTAGCGGGAGGTAATCAAGAGACCCAGTACTTC.

A word on this clone: The same CDR3 also results from other DNA sequences found in this sample. The chain couples TRBV5-1 to TRBJ2-7; D unresolved. V was clipped by 2 bases and J by 4 bases, with 7 bases between them. The CDR3 has 12 amino acids. Germline-derived CDR1 and CDR2 are SGHRS and YFSETQ. The CDR3 region is CASSLPSYEQYF. CDR3 DNA: TGCGCCAGCAGCTTACCCAGTTACGAGCAGTACTTC.

The rearrangement links TRBV7-9 to TRBJ2-3; TRBD2 matches 8 bases. V shed 5 bases and J 5 bases; nucleotides not matched to a gene: 12. CDR3 length: 16 amino acids. Germline CDR1 SEHNR, CDR2 FQNEAQ (reference sequence). The CDR3 is CASSPRTSQRIDTQYF. The CDR3 bases are TGTGCCAGCAGCCCCCGGACTAGCCAGCGGATAGATACGCAGTATTTT.

This chain joins TRBV15 and TRBJ2-2; TRBD1 agrees at 8 bases. Per the germline V gene, CDR1 is LNHNV and CDR2 is YYDKDF (reference sequence). The ends lost 7 bases at V and 7 bases at J; junction bases unmatched: 5. The CDR3 is made up of 13 amino acids. CDR3 nucleotide sequence: TGTGCCACCACAGGGGGCGGGATCGGGGAGCTGTTTTTT. Residues: CATTGGGIGELFF.

In its sample, this clone was seen once. V and J are TRBV4-1 and TRBJ2-3, with a possible D match to TRBD2 (5 bases). The CDR3 is 16 residues long. V was shortened by 3 bases and J by 0 bases, with 13 bases between the two germline ends. Germline CDR1 MGHRA, CDR2 YSYEKL. The CDR3, as DNA: TGCGCCAGCAGCCAGAGGGCAGCGGTAAGCACAGATACGCAGTATTTT. Its translation is CASSQRAAVSTDTQYF.

This clone has just one count. CDR3 bases: TGTGCCAGCAGCGTAACCGGGACTAGCCCCAATGAGCAGTTCTTC. Protein: CASSVTGTSPNEQFF. The chain has TRBV9 and TRBJ2-1; TRBD2 agrees at 9 bases. The CDR3 has 15 amino acids. From germline, CDR1 is SGDLS and CDR2 YYNGEE. The ends lost 1 base at V and 6 bases at J; junction bases unmatched: 5. The whole variable domain, filled in from reference TRBV9 and TRBJ2-1, reads DSGVTQTPKHLITATGQRVTLRCSPRSGDLSVYWYQQSLDQGLQFLIQYYNGEERAKGNILERFSAQQFPDLHSELNLSSLELGDSALYFCASSVTGTSPNEQFFGPGTRLTVL.

Here the CDR3 DNA reads TGTGCCAGCAGCTTGGCTCCCTACGAGCAGTACTTC. This translates into CASSLAPYEQYF. The chain is built from TRBV5-6 and TRBJ2-7; D uncertain. Germline V gene data show CDR1 as SGHDT and CDR2 as YYEEEE. V was pared by 0 bases and J by 2 bases, with 3 bases between. The CDR3 consists of 12 residues.

In this sample, this clone turned up a few times. The chain combines TRBV6-6 with TRBJ2-1, with D possibly TRBD2 on 7 matching bases. V lost 6 bases and J 5 bases, leaving 20 bases between the germline ends. The germline V gene encodes CDR1 MNHNY and CDR2 SVGAGI (reference sequence). The CDR3 covers 16 residues. CDR3 amino acids: CASSPGGGAVHNEQFF. The CDR3 nucleotides are TGTGCCAGCAGCCCCGGTGGGGGGGCGGTACACAATGAGCAGTTCTTC.

The chain combines TRBV5-4 with TRBJ2-1; 14 bases match TRBD2. Germline V CDR1 and CDR2: SGHNT, YYREEE (reference sequence). Trimming cost V 4 bases and J 7 bases; bases outside gene matches: 7. The CDR3 spans 16 residues. CDR3 protein: CASSPPGLAGVNEQFF. The CDR3 bases are TGTGCCAGCAGCCCCCCGGGACTAGCGGGAGTAAATGAGCAGTTCTTC.

The genes are TRBV5-1 and TRBJ2-3; 8 nucleotides agree with TRBD2. The CDR3 loop spans 15 amino acids. Germline V gives CDR1 SGHRS, CDR2 YFSETQ. Trimming removed 0 bases from V and 5 bases from J; junction bases left unmatched: 5. The CDR3 sequence: CASSLEGLDLDTQYF. CDR3 sequence (DNA): TGCGCCAGCAGCTTGGAGGGACTAGATCTAGATACGCAGTATTTT.

The chain employs TRBV2 and TRBJ2-5; TRBD2 is a possible D gene (5 bases). This CDR3 is built from 15 residues. Germline assignment: CDR1 SNHLY and CDR2 FYNNEI. Between the trimmed V and J ends, which lost 6 bases and 0 bases, there was a span of 14 bases. The CDR3 spells CASSPTVRDQETQYF. DNA for the CDR3: TGTGCCAGCAGCCCCACGGTGAGGGACCAAGAGACCCAGTACTTC.

The V gene is TRBV15, the J gene TRBJ2-7; D gene uncertain. Trimming took off 0 bases at V and 1 base at J, with 4 bases between the two ends. Germline V gene lookup returns CDR1 LNHNV and CDR2 YYDKDF (reference sequence). The CDR3 extends over 13 amino acids. CDR3 DNA sequence: TGTGCCACCAGCAGAGATCCATCCTACGAGCAGTACTTC. This codes for CATSRDPSYEQYF.

This clone was counted once. The V gene is TRBV30, the J gene TRBJ1-2; D is perhaps TRBD1 (5 bases). V lost 0 bases and J lost 3, with 5 bases in between. The germline CDR1 and CDR2 sequences are GTSNPN and SVGIG (reference sequence). This CDR3 comprises 12 residues. The CDR3, as DNA: TGTGCCTGGAGTGTGACAGACTATGGCTACACCTTC. The encoded protein is CAWSVTDYGYTF.

The sample holds a few counts of this clone. The chain couples TRBV5-4 to TRBJ1-1; 10 bases agree with TRBD1. CDR1 and CDR2 (germline): SGHNT, YYREEE (reference sequence). The CDR3 runs to 19 residues. V was pared by 3 bases and J by 0 bases, with 14 bases of the junction left unmatched. The CDR3 spells CASSSETGGRISVNTEAFF. The CDR3 bases are TGTGCCAGCAGCTCTGAGACAGGGGGCAGAATTTCGGTGAACACTGAAGCTTTCTTT.